The 3 T cell receptor beta chains below were found in one sample sequenced in a study of early T cells in non-severe SARS-CoV-2 infection. Via MiXCR, TCRdb re-called the 5' RACE reads, giving one row per CDR3 protein. The data show 70,000 to 95,000 distinct CDR3 sequences, approximately 14% seen once. The sequenced sample was whole blood. These receptors were collected from an adult who was a healthcare worker with PCR-confirmed SARS-CoV-2 infection or an uninfected control (not recorded which).

The gene calls are TRBV10-1 and TRBJ2-3, with D possibly TRBD2 on 5 matching bases. From germline, CDR1 is WNHNN and CDR2 SYGVQD (reference sequence). This CDR3 region has 13 residues. The V end was cut by 3 bases, the J end by 7 bases, with 11 bases between. Here the CDR3 DNA reads TGCGCCAGCAGTGACAAGCGAGGGAATACGCAGTATTTT. This codes for CASSDKRGNTQYF.

This clonotype was found a few times. The chain is built from TRBV6-5 and TRBJ1-1; no clear D. This CDR3 spans 14 amino acids. Looked up from germline, CDR1 is MNHEY and CDR2 is SVGAGI. Trimming left V 6 bases short and J 3 bases short, with 14 bases between. The CDR3 nucleotides are TGTGCCAGCAGGCTCCGGACGGACTACACTGAAGCTTTCTTT. Protein: CASRLRTDYTEAFF.

The rearrangement links TRBV12-3 or TRBV12-4 to TRBJ1-1; D gene ambiguous. With 6 bases removed from V and 5 bases from J, the gap between germline ends came to 16 bases. CDR3 length: 14 residues. The CDR3: CASSLPIPATEAFF. The CDR3, as DNA: TGTGCCAGCAGCTTACCAATCCCAGCTACTGAAGCTTTCTTT.